What follows is one T cell receptor beta chain and its context. Its antigen is undetermined. The data belong to a study of shared clonotypes between healthy human individuals. Broader study findings: Among donors, sharing of clonotypes was expected to be affected by sequencing depth.

Here immunoSEQ multiplex PCR was the method, and the copy in TCRdb shows in-frame clones only, minus some. The repertoire consists of 2 million to 2.5 million clones, with 85% to 95% occurring once and the leading ten covering 0.3% to 0.4%. The germline V gene has CDR1 MNHNS and CDR2 SASEGT. This CDR3 is built from 18 residues. V dropped 0 bases and J dropped 6 bases, with 20 bases sitting between them. The chain combines TRBV6-1 with TRBJ1-4; possible D gene TRBD1, 5 bases. The specimen sequenced was naive CD4+ T cells from PBMCs. Subset noted: CD45RA+ positively selected. The sequence derives from a man aged 18 to 29 in good health. Some clones in this sample may be carry-over from other donors' samples. The CDR3 DNA reads TGTGCCAGCAGTGAAGCGTGGGGTAGACAGCCGGAACATGAAAAACTGTTTTTT. It encodes CASSEAWGRQPEHEKLFF.